A selection of T cell receptor beta chains follows, all from one sample in a study of T cell responses to AZD1222 COVID-19 vaccine. TCRdb's table, derived via immunoSEQ multiplex PCR, lists solely in-frame clones and lacks some. Of a few hundred thousand clones listed, over 85% are singletons. The sequencing here drew on peripheral blood, taken on day 0 of AZD1222 vaccination. The receptors were sampled from an adult in good health. Each CDR3 is given with its conserved first and last residue. The order of the fields is V gene, D gene, J gene, clone size, CDR3 protein, CDR3 DNA. The D gene is left open where the match is weak. Size values are once, few and many counts, or a class for expanded clones, and some rows have none.

TRBV11-1,.,TRBJ2-7,.,CASSLAGTLSYEQYF,TGTGCCAGCAGCTTAGCCGGCACCCTCTCCTACGAGCAGTACTTC
TRBV29-1,.,TRBJ1-5,.,CSVATQDSNQPQHF,TGCAGCGTCGCCACTCAAGATAGCAATCAGCCCCAGCATTTT
TRBV4-3,.,TRBJ2-3,.,CASSQERLAGITPDTQYF,TGCGCCAGCAGCCAAGAAAGGTTAGCCGGGATAACGCCAGATACGCAGTATTTT
TRBV28,.,TRBJ1-1,.,CASRMLAGEAFF,TGTGCCAGCAGAATGCTGGCTGGTGAAGCTTTCTTT
TRBV10-3,.,TRBJ1-4,.,CAISEPGRGEEKLFF,TGTGCCATCAGTGAGCCGGGGAGGGGTGAGGAAAAACTGTTTTTT
TRBV28,TRBD1,TRBJ2-7,once,CASSLGQGLEQYF,TGTGCCAGCAGTTTGGGACAGGGCCTCGAGCAGTACTTC
TRBV6-5,TRBD1,TRBJ1-2,.,CASSYSDRGRGYTF,TGTGCCAGCAGTTACTCGGACAGGGGGCGGGGCTACACCTTC
TRBV5-4,.,TRBJ1-1,once,CASSWQGNTEAFF,TGTGCCAGCAGCTGGCAAGGGAACACTGAAGCTTTCTTT
TRBV28,.,TRBJ2-1,once,CASSPIDRGSYNEQFF,TGTGCCAGCAGCCCGATTGACAGAGGATCCTACAATGAGCAGTTCTTC
TRBV14,TRBD1,TRBJ2-3,.,CASSQWTGITDTQYF,TGTGCCAGCAGCCAATGGACAGGGATCACAGATACGCAGTATTTT
TRBV5-4,.,TRBJ1-1,.,CASSLVGSATEAFF,TGTGCCAGCAGCTTGGTCGGCTCAGCCACTGAAGCTTTCTTT
TRBV7-2,.,TRBJ2-1,.,CASSPVGLPNNEQFF,TGTGCCAGCAGCCCTGTTGGGCTGCCGAACAATGAGCAGTTCTTC
TRBV19,.,TRBJ2-7,.,CASSVTSGHTYEQYF,TGTGCCAGTAGTGTAACAAGCGGGCATACCTACGAGCAGTACTTC
TRBV28,TRBD1,TRBJ1-2,.,CASRTGPSYTF,TGTGCCAGCAGGACAGGGCCGAGCTACACCTTC
TRBV6-1,.,TRBJ2-7,few,CASSEARGYEQYF,TGTGCCAGCAGTGAAGCGCGGGGATACGAGCAGTACTTC
TRBV14,.,TRBJ2-1,.,CASSQGKASSYNEQFF,TGTGCCAGCAGCCAAGGAAAAGCGAGCTCCTACAATGAGCAGTTCTTC
TRBV2,.,TRBJ2-2,.,CASRAQSPNTGELFF,TGTGCCAGCAGGGCACAGTCCCCGAACACCGGGGAGCTGTTTTTT
TRBV5-1,.,TRBJ2-1,.,CASSLTGRGEQFF,TGCGCCAGCAGCTTAACTGGTCGAGGGGAGCAGTTCTTC
TRBV6-5,TRBD1,TRBJ2-7,.,CASSSPGTDYEQYF,TGTGCCAGCAGCTCCCCCGGGACAGACTACGAGCAGTACTTC
TRBV23-1,TRBD2,TRBJ2-1,once,CASSEFSGSHPTYDNEQFF,TGCGCCAGCAGCGAATTTAGCGGGTCCCACCCCACCTACGACAATGAGCAGTTCTTC
TRBV6-5,.,TRBJ1-2,.,CASSYSRPWIYGYTF,TGTGCCAGCAGTTACTCCAGGCCCTGGATCTATGGCTACACCTTC
TRBV2,TRBD1,TRBJ1-2,.,CASSQTGNNYGYTF,TGTGCCAGCAGCCAGACAGGGAATAACTATGGCTACACCTTC
TRBV7-9,.,TRBJ2-3,.,CASSLEDTQYF,TGTGCCAGCAGCTTAGAAGATACGCAGTATTTT
TRBV7-9,.,TRBJ2-7,.,CASSPSSEGGPRRSYEQYF,TGTGCCAGCAGCCCCTCTTCAGAGGGTGGACCCCGTCGGTCCTACGAGCAGTACTTC
TRBV5-5,.,TRBJ2-3,once,CASSYEPDTQYF,TGTGCCAGCAGCTACGAACCAGATACGCAGTATTTT